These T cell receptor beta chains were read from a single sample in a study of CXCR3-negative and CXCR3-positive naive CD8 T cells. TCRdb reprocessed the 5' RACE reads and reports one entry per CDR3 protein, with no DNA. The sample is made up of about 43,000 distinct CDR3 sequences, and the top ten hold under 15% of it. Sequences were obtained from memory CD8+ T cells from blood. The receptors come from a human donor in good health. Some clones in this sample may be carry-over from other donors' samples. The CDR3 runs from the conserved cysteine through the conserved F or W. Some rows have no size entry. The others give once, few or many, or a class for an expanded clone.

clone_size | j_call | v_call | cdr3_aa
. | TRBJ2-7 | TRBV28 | CASRNDIWGHEQYF
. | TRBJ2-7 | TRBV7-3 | CASSANLSPVEEQYF
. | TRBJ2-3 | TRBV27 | CASSYLPTGLATDTQYF
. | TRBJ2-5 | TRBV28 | CASSLLPEYGETQYF
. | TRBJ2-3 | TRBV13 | CASSLTKGADTQYF
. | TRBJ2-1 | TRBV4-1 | CASSQGSSYNEQFF
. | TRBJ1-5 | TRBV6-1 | CASSEHQPQHF
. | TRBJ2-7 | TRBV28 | CASSLLTSGSSYEQYF
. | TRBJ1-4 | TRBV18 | CASSPKGRATNEKLFF
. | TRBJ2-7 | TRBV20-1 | CSARDPDRDYEQYF
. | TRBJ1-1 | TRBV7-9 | CASSPPLNTEAFF
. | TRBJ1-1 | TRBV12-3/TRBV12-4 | CASRGSAEAFF
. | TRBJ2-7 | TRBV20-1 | CSARDRGIHEQYF
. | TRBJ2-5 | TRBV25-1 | CASSEFGRQETQYF
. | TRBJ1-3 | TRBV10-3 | CAMGIGLEGSGNTIYF
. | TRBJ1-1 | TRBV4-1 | CASSHAWGPNTEAFF
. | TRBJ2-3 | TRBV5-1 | CASSSVGALSDTQYF
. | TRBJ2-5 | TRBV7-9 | CASSLAVGWETQYF
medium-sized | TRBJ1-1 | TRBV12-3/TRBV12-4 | CASSQIPNTEAFF
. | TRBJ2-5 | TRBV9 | CASSILGGTETQYF
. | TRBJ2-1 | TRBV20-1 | CSASDRDRLAHEQFF
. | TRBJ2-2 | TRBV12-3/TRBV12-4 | CASSLAGGSQELFF